This T cell receptor beta chain appears in the sequencing data of a study of metastatic and nonmetastatic thyroid tumors. Whole-study context: Thyroid patients, malignant and benign, had repertoires compared across blood and tumor or nodule tissue.

The germline V and J ends were trimmed by 3 bases and 0 bases, with 25 bases remaining between them. The CDR3 runs 20 residues. MiXCR reprocessed the PCR reads for TCRdb. The table includes about 59,000 clones, about a sixth detected once. Each patient came to thyroid surgery without any prior treatment (of any kind). This clone was observed a few times. This sequence joins TRBV12-3 or TRBV12-4 and TRBJ2-3, with D tentatively TRBD2 (5 bases). The receptor was derived from a male donor with papillary thyroid cancer or a benign thyroid nodule (not recorded which). Some clones in this sample may be carry-over from other donors' samples. The sample consisted of blood. The CDR3 loop reads CASSLLSDARLAASTDTQYF. As DNA, the CDR3 is TGTGCCAGCAGTTTGCTTTCGGATGCACGTCTAGCAGCTAGCACAGATACGCAGTATTTT.